These T cell receptor beta chains were read from a single sample in a study of T cell changes during pregnancy in multiple sclerosis. Clones were read by immunoSEQ multiplex PCR, and TCRdb kept only the in-frame ones, dropping some. The sample carries approximately 100,000 clones, around 90% recorded once. The sample was peripheral blood, taken in the second trimester of pregnancy. These receptors all come from a female donor with multiple sclerosis, enrolled in a pregnancy study. The CDR3 runs from the conserved cysteine through the conserved F or W. D genes are given only for firm matches. A clone size is listed for some rows: how often the clone was seen (once, few, many), or a class if it is expanded.

j_gene	abundance	d_gene	v_gene	CDR3nt	CDR3aa
TRBJ2-2	NA	NA	TRBV5-1	TGCGCCAGCAGCTTCCTAGATCGGAACGCCGGGGAGCTGTTTTTT	CASSFLDRNAGELFF
TRBJ2-3	NA	NA	TRBV6-1	TGTGCCAGCAGTGAACTGTACTCTAGCACAGATACGCAGTATTTT	CASSELYSSTDTQYF
TRBJ2-2	NA	NA	TRBV9	TGTGCCAGCAGCGTAAGGGCTAGCGATCCCGGGGAGCTGTTTTTT	CASSVRASDPGELFF
TRBJ2-1	NA	NA	TRBV28	TGTGCCAGCAGTTCCTATTTCACGGGGAATGAGCAGTTCTTC	CASSSYFTGNEQFF
TRBJ2-2	NA	NA	TRBV2	TGTGCCAGCAGTGAAGATAAGAACACCGGGGAGCTGTTTTTT	CASSEDKNTGELFF
TRBJ1-1	few	TRBD1	TRBV28	TGTGCCAGCAGTTTTACCCCGACAGGGAGGAGTGCTGAAGCTTTCTTT	CASSFTPTGRSAEAFF
TRBJ2-3	NA	TRBD2	TRBV28	TGTGCCAGCAGTTTCCCGGGAGGGCTGGCAGATACGCAGTATTTT	CASSFPGGLADTQYF
TRBJ2-1	few	NA	TRBV9	TGTGCCAGCAGCGTAGTGGCCCTCGGAGGCCTCAATGAGCAGTTCTTC	CASSVVALGGLNEQFF
TRBJ2-7	NA	TRBD1	TRBV28	TGTGCCAGCAGTTTTCAATCGACAGGGGGCTACGAGCAGTACTTC	CASSFQSTGGYEQYF
TRBJ1-1	NA	TRBD1	TRBV28	TGTGCCAGCAGTTTATGGAAAGTGACAGGGAGGACTGAAGCTTTCTTT	CASSLWKVTGRTEAFF
TRBJ2-1	once	TRBD2	TRBV19	TGTGCCAGTAAAATCTTAGCGGGAGGGCGCAATGAGCAGTTCTTC	CASKILAGGRNEQFF
TRBJ2-2	NA	NA	TRBV6-5	TGTGCCAGCAGACCCCTTGGAGGGAGTATCGGGGAGCTGTTTTTT	CASRPLGGSIGELFF
TRBJ1-1	NA	NA	TRBV28	TGTGCCAGCAGTCCAGGACAAATGAACACTGAAGCTTTCTTT	CASSPGQMNTEAFF
TRBJ2-1	NA	TRBD2	TRBV11-3	TGTGCCAGCAGCCCCCGGGGACTAGCGGCGAACGGGGAGCAGTTCTTC	CASSPRGLAANGEQFF
TRBJ2-2	NA	TRBD2	TRBV10-2	TGCGCCAGCAGACTAGCGGGAGGGGCCGGGGAGCTGTTTTTT	CASRLAGGAGELFF
TRBJ2-2	NA	NA	TRBV15	TGTGCCACCAGCGGCGTACAGGGGAGGTCTTCCGGGGAGCTGTTTTTT	CATSGVQGRSSGELFF
TRBJ2-2	NA	TRBD1	TRBV27	TGTGCCAGCAGACGTAGGGCGGACAGGGGGAATTTATTCGGTAGGACCGGGGAGCTGTTTTTT	CASRRRADRGNLFGRTGELFF
TRBJ1-5	NA	NA	TRBV28	TGTGCCAGCAGCGTGGGTCTTAGCCCCCAGCATTTT	CASSVGLSPQHF
TRBJ1-3	NA	TRBD1	TRBV28	TGTGCCAGCAGTTTATTGGACAGGGGGCATTCCACCGGAAACACCATATATTTT	CASSLLDRGHSTGNTIYF
TRBJ1-2	NA	NA	TRBV29-1	TGCAGCGTTGAGGGGGCGGGAGTGCATGGCTACACCTTC	CSVEGAGVHGYTF
TRBJ2-2	NA	TRBD2	TRBV5-4	TGTGCCAGCGAGCGGGAGCTCACCGGGGAGCTGTTTTTT	CASERELTGELFF
TRBJ2-1	NA	TRBD2	TRBV6-1	TGTGCCAGCAGTTTAGCGGGAGGGAACAATGAGCAGTTCTTC	CASSLAGGNNEQFF
TRBJ2-3	NA	TRBD1	TRBV19	TGTGCCAGTCAAAGGGACAGGGGGTCGAGCACAGATACGCAGTATTTT	CASQRDRGSSTDTQYF
TRBJ1-2	NA	NA	TRBV6-5	TGTGCCAGCAGTTTGTCACCTAATAACTATGGCTACACCTTC	CASSLSPNNYGYTF
TRBJ2-1	NA	TRBD2	TRBV9	TGTGCCAGCAGCGCCGGGACTAGCGGGAACAATGAGCAGTTCTTC	CASSAGTSGNNEQFF
TRBJ2-7	NA	NA	TRBV9	TGTGCCAGCAGCGTAGGCGACAGGCAAAGCTCCTACGAGCAGTACTTC	CASSVGDRQSSYEQYF
TRBJ1-2	NA	TRBD1	TRBV5-1	TGCGCCAGCAGCTTGGTGTTGTCCCAGGGGGGCTATGGCTACACCTTC	CASSLVLSQGGYGYTF
TRBJ2-3	NA	TRBD2	TRBV2	TGTGCCAGCAGTCAGACTAGCGGGAGGTGGTCAGATACGCAGTATTTT	CASSQTSGRWSDTQYF
TRBJ2-7	NA	NA	TRBV10-3	TGTGCCATCACCACGACTAAAAACGAAAAGCTCGAGCAGTACTTC	CAITTTKNEKLEQYF
TRBJ2-7	NA	NA	TRBV28	TGTGCCAGCAGTTTTTTTTCCGGAGTTTACTTC	CASSFFSGVYF
TRBJ2-7	NA	TRBD2	TRBV29-1	TGCAGCGTGGGACTAGATCGCTACGAGCAGTACTTC	CSVGLDRYEQYF